This T cell receptor (beta chain) emerged from a study of early T cells in non-severe SARS-CoV-2 infection. Study background: Chains stayed unpaired after sequencing of bulk RNA from unsorted whole blood.

Findings and caveats of the study: Private and CD4 specificities were missed by VDJdb matching, which favored anti-spike CD8 responses.

Notes on this clonotype: Its target is unknown.

Individual cDNA molecules carried attached unique molecular identifiers. TCRdb reprocessed the 5' RACE reads with MiXCR, giving one entry per CDR3 protein. The sample yields roughly 120,000 distinct CDR3 sequences, 15% seen once. CDR1 and CDR2 (germline): SQVTM, ANQGSEA. The CDR3 length is 15 residues. Germline trimming cut 6 bases from V and 2 bases from J; bases unmatched to any gene: 11. The rearrangement joins TRBV29-1 to TRBJ2-7; 9 bases are a match to TRBD1. Sample: whole blood. The clonotype originates from an adult who was a healthcare worker with PCR-confirmed SARS-CoV-2 infection or an uninfected control (not recorded which). CDR3 sequence reads: CSVLREDRGPYEQYF. In DNA, the CDR3 is TGCAGCGTCCTCAGGGAGGACAGGGGACCCTACGAGCAGTACTTC.